One TCR beta chain is described in this entry. Germline CDR1 is SGHTA and CDR2 is FQGNSA. CDR3 length: 14 amino acids. Unmatched junction bases numbered 8, after V lost 3 bases and J lost 10 bases. TCRdb independently ran MiXCR on the PCR reads; one entry per CDR3 protein. The table has more than 6,000 distinct CDR3 sequences, about 29% seen once. This sample was included in a study of immune characterization of retroperitoneal liposarcoma. The TCR sequence derives from a female donor with retroperitoneal liposarcoma. The chain couples TRBV7-2 to TRBJ2-1; 8 positions agree with TRBD2. The material sequenced was tumor tissue. Here the CDR3 reads CASSLTSVTYEQFF. The CDR3 nucleotides read TGTGCCAGCAGCTTGACTAGCGTCACCTACGAGCAGTTCTTC.